One sample yielded the 28 T cell receptor beta chains listed below, sequenced in a study of PD-1 blockade in classical Hodgkin lymphoma. Time point noted: cycle 4 day 1 (C4D1), after five to seven weeks of nivolumab. Autologous stem cell transplantation was followed by relapse in every patient, and brentuximab vedotin exposure varied. Clones were sequenced by immunoSEQ multiplex PCR, and TCRdb holds only the in-frame ones, with some missing. The sample includes approximately 30,000 clones, around four fifths of them seen just once. Here the sequenced sample was peripheral blood mononuclear cells (PBMCs), taken before the fourth cycle of nivolumab. The receptors stem from a human donor with classical Hodgkin lymphoma.

This clone is a singleton in its sample. The chain recombines TRBV18 with TRBJ2-1; a possible D gene is TRBD2 (6 bases). Per germline, CDR1 KGHSH and CDR2 LQKENI. The CDR3 has 15 residues. The germline V and J ends were trimmed by 6 bases and 3 bases, with 15 bases remaining between them. CDR3 protein: CASSPRTSSYNEQFF. DNA of the CDR3: TGTGCCAGCTCGCCTCGAACTAGCAGCTACAATGAGCAGTTCTTC.

J is TRBJ1-5 and V is TRBV10-2; the D is unclear. Germline lookup yields CDR1 WSHSY and CDR2 SAAADI. Trimming removed 3 bases from V and 3 bases from J, with 12 bases in between. This CDR3 has 15 amino acids. The CDR3 nucleotides are TGCGCCAGCAGTGAAATTGGGATCCCCAATCAGCCCCAGCATTTT. It specifies CASSEIGIPNQPQHF.

The table lists this clone with a few counts. The J gene is TRBJ1-1, the V gene TRBV2; D perhaps matches TRBD1 (6 bases). The CDR3 consists of 13 residues. The germline gives CDR1 SNHLY, CDR2 FYNNEI. With 4 bases removed from V and 5 bases from J, the gap between germline ends came to 11 bases. The CDR3 bases are TGTGCCAGCAGTGTGGGGGCCAGGACTGAAGCTTTCTTT. It translates to CASSVGARTEAFF.

The chain carries TRBV6-1 and TRBJ1-1; weak D call: TRBD1 (6 bases). With 6 bases removed from V and 4 bases from J, the gap between germline ends came to 12 bases. The CDR3 extends over 13 amino acids. Germline V gene lookup returns CDR1 MNHNS and CDR2 SASEGT. The CDR3 reads CASRNRASTEAFF. The CDR3 nucleotides read TGTGCCAGCAGAAACAGGGCTAGCACTGAAGCTTTCTTT.

V and J are TRBV5-6 and TRBJ2-3; possibly TRBD2 for D (6 bases). This CDR3 is 16 amino acids long. V was clipped by 0 bases and J by 2 bases, with 13 bases between them. Germline V gene data show CDR1 as SGHDT and CDR2 as YYEEEE. The DNA of the CDR3 is TGTGCCAGCAGCTTGGATTTAGCGGCCTACACAGATACGCAGTATTTT. Translating it yields CASSLDLAAYTDTQYF.

This clone was counted between two and nine times. V usage is TRBV12-5 and J usage is TRBJ1-1; a possible D gene is TRBD1 (5 bases). This CDR3 region has 10 residues. Trimming stripped 9 bases from V and 4 bases from J, with 6 bases between. Germline V gene data show CDR1 as LGHNT and CDR2 as FRNRAP. CDR3 sequence: CARGGTEAFF. Written as DNA, the CDR3 is TGTGCTAGGGGGGGCACTGAAGCTTTCTTT.

V is TRBV7-6 and J is TRBJ2-5; TRBD2 agrees at 7 bases. The V segment lost 2 bases and the J segment 7 bases; nucleotides outside the gene matches: 10. CDR3 length equals 15 residues. CDR1 and CDR2 from the germline V gene are SGHVS and FNYEAQ. CDR3 residues: CASSLSEAGGGTQYF. As DNA, the CDR3 is TGTGCCAGCAGCTTATCGGAGGCTGGGGGGGGGACCCAGTACTTC.

The chain couples TRBV5-1 to TRBJ2-7; TRBD2 is a possible D gene (5 bases). There are 12 residues in the CDR3. Trimming took 0 bases from V and 7 from J, leaving 8 bases between them. Germline V gives CDR1 SGHRS, CDR2 YFSETQ. The CDR3, as DNA: TGCGCCAGCAGCTTGGTTGGAGGAGAGCAGTACTTC. Protein: CASSLVGGEQYF.

This chain joins TRBV4-1 and TRBJ1-6; D call uncertain. CDR3 size: 15 residues. Germline CDR1 is MGHRA and CDR2 is YSYEKL. V lost 0 bases and J 7 bases, leaving 10 bases between the germline ends. In DNA form, the CDR3 reads TGCGCCAGCAGCCAAGACTCGGTCAGGAATTCACCCCTCCACTTT. Translating it yields CASSQDSVRNSPLHF.

Only a few counts were recorded for this clone. The rearrangement links TRBV12-5 to TRBJ1-1; TRBD1 might be the D (5 bases). Trimming shortened V by 1 base and J by 8 bases, and 14 bases separated the two germline ends. CDR3 length: 14 residues. Germline V gives CDR1 LGHNT, CDR2 FRNRAP. The CDR3 here is CASGLDASQGEAFF. In DNA form, the CDR3 reads TGTGCTAGTGGTTTGGACGCCTCTCAGGGAGAAGCTTTCTTT.

V gene TRBV9 combines with J gene TRBJ1-1, with D possibly matching TRBD1 (5 bases). This CDR3 is 13 amino acids long. Germline CDR1 and CDR2: SGDLS and YYNGEE. V gave up 3 bases and J gave up 8 bases, with 14 bases separating them. The CDR3 here is CASSDYSGSEAFF. The CDR3 coding sequence is TGTGCCAGCAGCGACTATTCAGGGAGCGAAGCTTTCTTT. The full variable domain, with the rest looked up from reference TRBV9 and TRBJ1-1, is DSGVTQTPKHLITATGQRVTLRCSPRSGDLSVYWYQQSLDQGLQFLIQYYNGEERAKGNILERFSAQQFPDLHSELNLSSLELGDSALYFCASSDYSGSEAFFGQGTRLTVV.

The V gene is TRBV28, the J gene TRBJ1-4, with D hard to call. The length of the CDR3 is 13 residues. The ends were cut back, 6 bases at V and 7 bases at J, with 12 bases in the middle. Germline lookup yields CDR1 MDHEN and CDR2 SYDVKM. The CDR3 region has the DNA TGTGCCAGCAGCCCCGGGCAGCTTGAAAAACTGTTTTTT. This codes for CASSPGQLEKLFF.

The rearrangement links TRBV6-6 to TRBJ2-7, with 8 positions matching TRBD2. V shed 2 bases, J shed 7 bases, and the junction held 4 bases outside the gene matches. The V gene's germline CDR1 is MNHNY and CDR2 SVGAGI (reference sequence). CDR3 length: 13 residues. The CDR3, as DNA: TGTGCCAGCAGTTACGTCTCGGGGGGGGAGCAGTACTTC. It codes for CASSYVSGGEQYF.

This clone was recorded only once. The chain couples TRBV19 to TRBJ1-1; a possible D gene is TRBD1 (5 bases). V was shortened by 6 bases and J by 1 base, with 9 bases between the two germline ends. Germline V gene data show CDR1 as LNHDA and CDR2 as SQIVND (reference sequence). This CDR3 is 13 amino acids long. The CDR3 DNA reads as TGTGCCAGTAGAAGGGGCCAGAACACTGAAGCTTTCTTT. Its translation is CASRRGQNTEAFF.

This chain joins TRBV6-1 and TRBJ1-6; D might be TRBD1 (6 bases). The V end was cut by 8 bases, the J end by 10 bases, with 15 bases between. The CDR3 consists of 13 residues. The germline CDR1 and CDR2 sequences are MNHNS and SASEGT. The CDR3 DNA is TGTGCCAGCGAGGTCGGGGGCAGATCACCCCTCCACTTT. Its translation: CASEVGGRSPLHF.

The gene calls are TRBV5-1 and TRBJ1-1; D is ambiguous. Between the trimmed V and J ends, which lost 4 bases and 2 bases, there was a span of 9 bases. CDR1 is SGHRS and CDR2 is YFSETQ in the germline V gene. This CDR3 has 13 residues. The CDR3 loop reads CASSPTSNTEAFF. The CDR3 bases are TGCGCCAGCAGCCCGACAAGTAACACTGAAGCTTTCTTT. The full variable domain, completed using reference TRBV5-1 and TRBJ1-1, is KAGVTQTPRYLIKTRGQQVTLSCSPISGHRSVSWYQQTPGQGLQFLFEYFSETQRNKGNFPGRFSGRQFSNSRSEMNVSTLELGDSALYLCASSPTSNTEAFFGQGTRLTVV.

This sequence joins TRBV5-6 and TRBJ2-3, with D unresolved. V was shortened by 0 bases and J by 2 bases, with 10 bases between the two germline ends. Looked up from germline, CDR1 is SGHDT and CDR2 is YYEEEE. The CDR3 runs to 15 residues. As DNA, the CDR3 is TGTGCCAGCAGCTTGGTCGGATTCAACACAGATACGCAGTATTTT. Its protein product is CASSLVGFNTDTQYF.

The rearrangement uses TRBV20-1 and TRBJ2-1; D remains unclear. From germline, CDR1 is DFQATT and CDR2 SNEGSKA (reference sequence). Trimming left V 6 bases short and J 7 bases short, with 10 bases between. The CDR3 spans 11 residues. In DNA form, the CDR3 reads TGCAGTGCGATGGAGTGGAATGAGCAGTTCTTC. Translated, it gives CSAMEWNEQFF.

The rearrangement links TRBV10-3 to TRBJ1-3; 7 bases match TRBD1. CDR1 is ENHRY and CDR2 is SYGVKD in the germline V gene. V was pared by 6 bases and J by 7 bases, with 6 bases of the junction left unmatched. This CDR3 region has 13 residues. CDR3 in amino acids: CAISTGDRNTIYF. CDR3 nucleotides: TGTGCCATCAGCACAGGGGATCGGAACACCATATATTTT.

The table lists this clone with a count of one. J is TRBJ2-5 and V is TRBV2, with no clear D. The V end was cut by 3 bases, the J end by 8 bases, with 16 bases between. The CDR3 length is 14 residues. CDR1 is SNHLY and CDR2 is FYNNEI in the germline V gene. The CDR3 DNA is TGTGCCAGCAGTGACCCGGTGAAGGGTACAACCCAGTACTTC. This encodes CASSDPVKGTTQYF.

V usage is TRBV19 and J usage is TRBJ2-4; TRBD1 is a possible D gene (6 bases). Germline CDR1 LNHDA, CDR2 SQIVND (reference sequence). Trimming cost V 3 bases and J 8 bases, with 11 bases left between them. This CDR3 has 13 amino acids. The CDR3 spells CASSMGAGDIQYF. In DNA form, the CDR3 reads TGTGCCAGTAGTATGGGGGCCGGGGACATTCAGTACTTC.

This chain joins TRBV6-6 and TRBJ1-1; D gene uncertain. The CDR3 is 14 residues long. Germline CDR1 is MNHNY and CDR2 is SVGAGI (reference sequence). V was cut by 0 bases and J by 1 base, with 6 bases left in between. The CDR3 sequence is CASSYSRENTEAFF. The CDR3 DNA reads as TGTGCCAGCAGTTACTCTAGAGAGAACACTGAAGCTTTCTTT.

The chain has TRBV5-6 and TRBJ2-3, with 8 bases aligning to TRBD1. Germline values: CDR1 SGHDT, CDR2 YYEEEE. The CDR3 contains 16 residues. V shed 2 bases, J shed 0 bases, and the junction held 5 bases outside the gene matches. CDR3 bases: TGTGCCAGCAGCTTAAACAGGGGGGCGAGCACAGATACGCAGTATTTT. Translation gives CASSLNRGASTDTQYF.

This clone ranks as medium-sized (0.01 to 0.1%). This chain joins TRBV19 and TRBJ1-5, with 7 positions matching TRBD1. CDR3 length: 15 residues. V was pared by 1 base and J by 2 bases, with 2 bases of the junction left unmatched. Per the germline V gene, CDR1 is LNHDA and CDR2 is SQIVND (reference sequence). In DNA, the CDR3 is TGTGCCAGTAGTATAGGGACAGGAGGCAATCAGCCCCAGCATTTT. Translated, it gives CASSIGTGGNQPQHF.

The V call is TRBV10-3, the J call TRBJ2-7; D unclear. Germline CDR1 and CDR2: ENHRY and SYGVKD. Between the trimmed V and J ends, which lost 8 bases and 3 bases, there was a span of 11 bases. CDR3 length: 12 residues. The CDR3 reads CAIPSDVYEQYF. CDR3 nucleotide sequence: TGTGCCATCCCTTCGGACGTCTACGAGCAGTACTTC.

The rearrangement uses TRBV28 and TRBJ2-7; 12 nucleotides line up with TRBD2. There are 16 residues in the CDR3. Germline values: CDR1 MDHEN, CDR2 SYDVKM. J lost 5 bases, V lost 4 bases, and 9 bases had no gene match. This chain's CDR3 is CASSSFRTSGTDEQYF. DNA of the CDR3: TGTGCCAGCAGTTCCTTCAGGACTAGCGGGACAGACGAGCAGTACTTC.

This clone appeared a few times. This chain uses TRBV6-1 with TRBJ2-3; maybe TRBD2 (5 bases). The V and J ends lost 2 bases and 13 bases respectively, with 10 bases between them. This CDR3 is built from 11 residues. Germline V gene data show CDR1 as MNHNS and CDR2 as SASEGT. The CDR3: CASSESGLKYF. The CDR3 region has the DNA TGTGCCAGCAGTGAAAGTGGACTGAAGTATTTT.

This clone was detected only a few times. The chain recombines TRBV6-6 with TRBJ1-5, with 10 bases that match TRBD1. The CDR3 is 15 amino acids. The V and J ends lost 7 bases and 4 bases, in that order; junction bases with no gene match: 7. Germline CDR1 is MNHNY and CDR2 is SVGAGI (reference sequence). Here the CDR3 reads CASKQGQGSNQPQHF. CDR3 bases: TGTGCCAGCAAACAGGGACAGGGGTCTAATCAGCCCCAGCATTTT.